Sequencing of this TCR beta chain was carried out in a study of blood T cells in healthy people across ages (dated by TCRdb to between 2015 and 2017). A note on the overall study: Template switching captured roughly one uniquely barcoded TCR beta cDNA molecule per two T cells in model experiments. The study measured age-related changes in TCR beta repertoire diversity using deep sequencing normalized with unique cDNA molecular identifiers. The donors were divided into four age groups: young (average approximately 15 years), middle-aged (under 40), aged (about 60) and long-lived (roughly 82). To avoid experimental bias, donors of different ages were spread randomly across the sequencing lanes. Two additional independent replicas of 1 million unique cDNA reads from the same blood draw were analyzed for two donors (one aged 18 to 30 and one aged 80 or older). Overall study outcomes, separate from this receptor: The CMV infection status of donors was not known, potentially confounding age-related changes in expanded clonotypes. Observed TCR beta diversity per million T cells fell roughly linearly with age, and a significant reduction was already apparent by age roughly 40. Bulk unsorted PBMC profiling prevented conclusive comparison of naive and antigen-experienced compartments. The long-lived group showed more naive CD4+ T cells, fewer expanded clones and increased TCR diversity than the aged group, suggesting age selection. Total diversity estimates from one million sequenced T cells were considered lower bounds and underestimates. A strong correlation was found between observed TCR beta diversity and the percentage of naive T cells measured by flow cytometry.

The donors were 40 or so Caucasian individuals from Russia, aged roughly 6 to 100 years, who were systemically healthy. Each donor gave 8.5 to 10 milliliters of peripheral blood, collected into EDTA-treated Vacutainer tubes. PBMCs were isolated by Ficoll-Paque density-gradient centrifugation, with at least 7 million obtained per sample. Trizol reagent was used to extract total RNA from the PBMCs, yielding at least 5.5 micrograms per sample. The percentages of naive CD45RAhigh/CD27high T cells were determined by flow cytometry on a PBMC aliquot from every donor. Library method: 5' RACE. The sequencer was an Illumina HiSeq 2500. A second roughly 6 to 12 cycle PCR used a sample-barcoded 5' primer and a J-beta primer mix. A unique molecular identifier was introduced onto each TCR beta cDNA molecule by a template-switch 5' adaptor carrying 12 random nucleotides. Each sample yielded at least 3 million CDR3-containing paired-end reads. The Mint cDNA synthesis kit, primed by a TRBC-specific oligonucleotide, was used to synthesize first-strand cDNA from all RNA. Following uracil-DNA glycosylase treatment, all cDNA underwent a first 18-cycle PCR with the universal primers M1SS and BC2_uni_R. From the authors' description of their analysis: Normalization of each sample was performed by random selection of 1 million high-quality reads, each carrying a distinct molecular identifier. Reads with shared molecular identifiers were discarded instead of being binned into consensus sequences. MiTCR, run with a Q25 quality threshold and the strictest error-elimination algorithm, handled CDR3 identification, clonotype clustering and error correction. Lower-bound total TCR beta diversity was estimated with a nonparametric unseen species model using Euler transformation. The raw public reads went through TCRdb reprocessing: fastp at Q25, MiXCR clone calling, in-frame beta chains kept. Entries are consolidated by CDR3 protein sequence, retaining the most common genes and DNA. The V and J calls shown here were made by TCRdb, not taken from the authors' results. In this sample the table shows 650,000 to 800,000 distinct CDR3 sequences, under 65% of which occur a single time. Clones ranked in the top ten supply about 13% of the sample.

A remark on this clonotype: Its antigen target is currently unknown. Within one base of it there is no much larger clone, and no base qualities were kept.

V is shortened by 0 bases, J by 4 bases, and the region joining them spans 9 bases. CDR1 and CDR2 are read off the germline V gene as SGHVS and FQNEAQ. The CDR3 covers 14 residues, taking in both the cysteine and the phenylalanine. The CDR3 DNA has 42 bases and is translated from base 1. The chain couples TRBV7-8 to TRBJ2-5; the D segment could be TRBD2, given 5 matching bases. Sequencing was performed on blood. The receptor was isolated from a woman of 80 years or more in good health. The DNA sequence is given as TGTGCCAGCAGCTTAGCGCGCCGGGGAGAGACCCAGTACTTC. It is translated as CASSLARRGETQYF.